A single sample is the source of the 9 T cell receptor beta chains below, sequenced in a study of T cell clonotyping in hematopoietic cell transplantation (dated by TCRdb to the early 2020s). The protocol used for the library was the immunoSEQ multiplex PCR assay. As stored in TCRdb, this immuneACCESS dataset retains in-frame rearrangements with V and J assigned. A fraction of the clones does not appear; measured against another copy, unresolved V genes explain less than half of the discrepancy, and the remainder lacks a known reason. Counted in this sample were about 12,000 clones; roughly 50% of them appeared once. The ten largest clones represent approximately 10% of the sample. Sequencing was done on a sample of peripheral blood mononuclear cells. The receptors were gathered from a man aged 45-60 years in good health. Some clones in this sample may be carry-over from other donors' samples.

The chain links TRBV29-1 to TRBJ2-1; TRBD1 matches 9 bases. The CDR3 loop spans 24 amino acids. The V segment lost 0 bases and the J segment 1 base; nucleotides outside the gene matches: 28. Germline V CDR1 and CDR2: SQVTM, ANQGSEA. The CDR3 here is CSVEDWQGQGGGREKISSYNEQFF. Here the CDR3 DNA reads TGCAGCGTTGAAGATTGGCAGGGACAGGGAGGTGGGCGGGAGAAAATCTCATCCTACAATGAGCAGTTCTTC.

This clone is judged medium-sized (0.01 to 0.1%). This sequence joins TRBV6-5 and TRBJ2-7; a weak D match, TRBD1 (6 bases). Trimming stripped 7 bases from V and 7 bases from J, with 23 bases between. The CDR3 has 15 amino acids. Germline-derived CDR1 and CDR2 are MNHEY and SVGAGI. This CDR3 is CASTRRGGELREQYF. The CDR3 nucleotides are TGTGCCAGCACCCGGCGAGGGGGAGAGCTACGGGAGCAGTACTTC.

The V and J genes are TRBV9 and TRBJ2-7; a weak D match, TRBD1 (6 bases). Germline V gene sequence: CDR1 SGDLS, CDR2 YYNGEE. This CDR3 has 12 amino acids. V shed 7 bases and J shed 3 bases, with 11 bases lying between them. The CDR3 DNA follows: TGTGCCAGCGGGACGGGACACTACGAGCAGTACTTC. It codes for CASGTGHYEQYF.

In this sample, this clone turned up a few times. The chain links TRBV28 to TRBJ2-6, with TRBD1 matching over 7 bases. The CDR3 has 16 amino acids. With V trimmed by 6 bases and J by 0 bases, 5 bases remained unmatched. CDR1 is MDHEN, CDR2 SYDVKM, per germline. The CDR3 DNA is TGTGCCAGCAGCCAGGGGGAACACTCTGGGGCCAACGTCCTGACTTTC. This codes for CASSQGEHSGANVLTF. Supplemented by reference TRBV28 and TRBJ2-6, the full variable domain reads DVKVTQSSRYLVKRTGEKVFLECVQDMDHENMFWYRQDPGLGLRLIYFSYDVKMKEKGDIPEGYSVSREKKERFSLILESASTNQTSMYLCASSQGEHSGANVLTFGAGSRLTVL.

The chain employs TRBV30 and TRBJ1-5; 7 nucleotides agree with TRBD1. Trimming took 2 bases from V and 7 from J; bases not matched to a gene: 8. CDR3 length equals 14 residues. From germline, CDR1 is GTSNPN and CDR2 SVGIG (reference sequence). CDR3 protein: CAWSNTGDRQPQHF. The CDR3 DNA follows: TGTGCCTGGAGTAACACAGGGGATCGCCAGCCCCAGCATTTT.

The chain carries TRBV5-6 and TRBJ2-3; 11 bases map to TRBD1. Germline CDR1 is SGHDT and CDR2 is YYEEEE. CDR3 length: 17 amino acids. The ends lost 0 bases at V and 3 bases at J; junction bases unmatched: 6. DNA of the CDR3: TGTGCCAGCAGCTTGGAGGAGGGACAGGGGGTTACAGATACGCAGTATTTT. It encodes CASSLEEGQGVTDTQYF. Drawing the rest from reference TRBV5-6 and TRBJ2-3, the complete variable domain is DAGVTQSPTHLIKTRGQQVTLRCSPKSGHDTVSWYQQALGQGPQFIFQYYEEEERQRGNFPDRFSGHQFPNYSSELNVNALLLGDSALYLCASSLEEGQGVTDTQYFGPGTRLTVL.

This sequence joins TRBV30 and TRBJ2-7; no reliable D call. V dropped 3 bases and J dropped 0 bases, with 15 bases sitting between them. The CDR3 runs 15 residues. The germline V gene has CDR1 GTSNPN and CDR2 SVGIG (reference sequence). This chain's CDR3 is CAWRQPQEYSYEQYF. The CDR3 region has the DNA TGTGCCTGGAGGCAACCTCAGGAGTACTCCTACGAGCAGTACTTC.

V usage is TRBV4-2 and J usage is TRBJ2-7, with 7 bases fitting TRBD2. The germline CDR1 and CDR2 sequences are LGHNA and YNFKEQ. The length of the CDR3 is 16 residues. J was trimmed by 8 bases and V by 1 base; bases with no gene match: 14. The DNA of the CDR3 is TGTGCCAGCAGCCAAGCCCTAGCGGAGGCCGCTTTTCAGCAGTACTTC. This translates into CASSQALAEAAFQQYF.

This rearrangement joins TRBV29-1 to TRBJ1-5, with TRBD1 matching over 9 bases. CDR1 SQVTM and CDR2 ANQGSEA come from the germline V gene. The CDR3 loop spans 15 amino acids. J gave up 1 base and V 4 bases, and 5 bases lay outside the gene matches. In DNA form, the CDR3 reads TGCAGCGTTGTCATACAGGGGGCCAGCAATCAGCCCCAGCATTTT. Residues: CSVVIQGASNQPQHF.